A selection of T cell receptor beta chains follows, all from one sample in a study of shared clonotypes between healthy human individuals. Generated by immunoSEQ multiplex PCR, the TCRdb table keeps only in-frame clones and is missing some. Of more than 2,000,000 clones in the sample, over 85% are singletons; the top ten hold 0.35% to 0.45%. Sequencing input: naive CD4+ T cells from PBMCs. The receptors originated from a young man in good health. Some clones in this sample may be carry-over from other donors' samples. Both conserved end residues are part of each CDR3. The order of the fields is J gene, D gene, clone size, V gene, CDR3 protein, CDR3 DNA. The D gene is left open where the match is weak. Not every row has a clone size; where given, it reads once, few, many or a size class.

j_gene: TRBJ2-7
d_gene: -
abundance: once
v_gene: TRBV28
CDR3aa: CASTTGAGFYEQYF
CDR3nt: TGTGCCAGCACGACGGGCGCGGGATTTTACGAGCAGTACTTC

j_gene: TRBJ2-1
d_gene: TRBD2
abundance: -
v_gene: TRBV15
CDR3aa: CATSRGTSVEALEQFF
CDR3nt: TGTGCCACCAGCAGAGGGACTAGCGTGGAAGCTCTTGAGCAGTTCTTC

j_gene: TRBJ1-5
d_gene: -
abundance: -
v_gene: TRBV5-5
CDR3aa: CASRKGEGQPQHF
CDR3nt: TGTGCCAGCAGAAAGGGGGAAGGTCAGCCCCAGCATTTT

j_gene: TRBJ2-1
d_gene: -
abundance: -
v_gene: TRBV7-8
CDR3aa: CASSLAPKGPYNEQFF
CDR3nt: TGTGCCAGCAGCTTAGCGCCAAAGGGCCCCTACAATGAGCAGTTCTTC

j_gene: TRBJ2-5
d_gene: -
abundance: -
v_gene: TRBV20-1
CDR3aa: CSANQGETQYF
CDR3nt: TGCAGTGCAAACCAAGGAGAGACCCAGTACTTC

j_gene: TRBJ2-1
d_gene: -
abundance: -
v_gene: TRBV11-3
CDR3aa: CASSLDHREYNEQFF
CDR3nt: TGTGCCAGCAGCTTAGATCACCGGGAATACAATGAGCAGTTCTTC

j_gene: TRBJ2-1
d_gene: TRBD2
abundance: once
v_gene: TRBV27
CDR3aa: CASSLYRGLAVSSYNEQFF
CDR3nt: TGTGCCAGCAGTTTATATCGGGGACTAGCGGTTAGCTCCTACAATGAGCAGTTCTTC

j_gene: TRBJ2-7
d_gene: -
abundance: -
v_gene: TRBV7-8
CDR3aa: CASSLALGQSYEQYF
CDR3nt: TGTGCCAGCAGCTTAGCGCTGGGGCAGTCCTACGAGCAGTACTTC

j_gene: TRBJ2-7
d_gene: TRBD1
abundance: -
v_gene: TRBV30
CDR3aa: CAWSRDRGLDEQYF
CDR3nt: TGTGCCTGGAGTCGTGACAGGGGGCTTGACGAGCAGTACTTC

j_gene: TRBJ2-3
d_gene: TRBD1
abundance: -
v_gene: TRBV10-3
CDR3aa: CAISESTGTDTQYF
CDR3nt: TGTGCCATCAGTGAGTCGACAGGGACAGATACGCAGTATTTT

j_gene: TRBJ2-3
d_gene: TRBD2
abundance: -
v_gene: TRBV7-3
CDR3aa: CASSLSREDTQYF
CDR3nt: TGTGCCAGCAGCTTATCGCGGGAGGATACGCAGTATTTT

j_gene: TRBJ2-7
d_gene: -
abundance: -
v_gene: TRBV9
CDR3aa: CASSVGDNYYEQYF
CDR3nt: TGTGCCAGCAGCGTAGGGGACAACTACTACGAGCAGTACTTC

j_gene: TRBJ1-2
d_gene: -
abundance: -
v_gene: TRBV30
CDR3aa: CAWTHNRLALFGYTF
CDR3nt: TGTGCCTGGACTCATAACAGGCTTGCCTTGTTCGGCTACACCTTC

j_gene: TRBJ2-2
d_gene: TRBD1
abundance: -
v_gene: TRBV7-6
CDR3aa: CASSPRQGGSGELFF
CDR3nt: TGTGCCAGCAGCCCCCGACAGGGCGGATCCGGGGAGCTGTTTTTT

j_gene: TRBJ1-2
d_gene: TRBD1
abundance: -
v_gene: TRBV2
CDR3aa: CASSAVDRGYYGYTF
CDR3nt: TGTGCCAGCAGTGCAGTGGACAGGGGATACTATGGCTACACCTTC

j_gene: TRBJ1-5
d_gene: -
abundance: few
v_gene: TRBV21-1
CDR3aa: CASIPQPQHF
CDR3nt: TGTGCCAGCATACCACAGCCCCAGCATTTT

j_gene: TRBJ2-3
d_gene: -
abundance: -
v_gene: TRBV5-1
CDR3aa: CASSFAFLADTQYF
CDR3nt: TGCGCCAGCAGCTTCGCATTCCTGGCCGATACGCAGTATTTT

j_gene: TRBJ2-3
d_gene: -
abundance: once
v_gene: TRBV29-1
CDR3aa: CSVVESEGSTDTQYF
CDR3nt: TGCAGCGTTGTGGAGTCGGAGGGAAGTACAGATACGCAGTATTTT

j_gene: TRBJ1-2
d_gene: -
abundance: -
v_gene: TRBV5-1
CDR3aa: CASSLGGTYGYTF
CDR3nt: TGCGCCAGCAGCTTGGGGGGAACTTATGGCTACACCTTC

j_gene: TRBJ2-3
d_gene: TRBD1
abundance: -
v_gene: TRBV29-1
CDR3aa: CSVGDGDREGGTQYF
CDR3nt: TGCAGCGTCGGGGATGGGGACAGGGAGGGCGGTACGCAGTATTTT

j_gene: TRBJ2-7
d_gene: -
abundance: -
v_gene: TRBV28
CDR3aa: CAGNRAGQSYEQYF
CDR3nt: TGTGCCGGAAATAGAGCGGGCCAATCCTACGAGCAGTACTTC

j_gene: TRBJ2-6
d_gene: -
abundance: -
v_gene: TRBV6-1
CDR3aa: CASSEYSFSGANVLTF
CDR3nt: TGTGCCAGCAGTGAGTACAGCTTCTCTGGGGCCAACGTCCTGACTTTC

j_gene: TRBJ2-3
d_gene: -
abundance: -
v_gene: TRBV5-5
CDR3aa: CASSLVRGADTQYF
CDR3nt: TGTGCCAGCAGCTTGGTACGGGGAGCAGATACGCAGTATTTT

j_gene: TRBJ2-3
d_gene: -
abundance: -
v_gene: TRBV6-5
CDR3aa: CASRAQGDTQYF
CDR3nt: TGTGCCAGCAGGGCCCAGGGAGATACGCAGTATTTT

j_gene: TRBJ1-1
d_gene: -
abundance: -
v_gene: TRBV28
CDR3aa: CASSSPGGPEAFF
CDR3nt: TGTGCCAGCAGTTCCCCGGGGGGACCGGAAGCTTTCTTT

j_gene: TRBJ2-3
d_gene: TRBD2
abundance: once
v_gene: TRBV7-8
CDR3aa: CASSRAVPGGDTQYF
CDR3nt: TGTGCCAGCAGTCGAGCCGTACCGGGAGGAGATACGCAGTATTTT

j_gene: TRBJ1-2
d_gene: TRBD1
abundance: -
v_gene: TRBV5-5
CDR3aa: CASSSQGTGNYGYTF
CDR3nt: TGTGCCAGCAGCTCTCAAGGGACAGGGAACTATGGCTACACCTTC

j_gene: TRBJ2-7
d_gene: TRBD2
abundance: -
v_gene: TRBV7-8
CDR3aa: CASSRTFSGGVYEQYF
CDR3nt: TGTGCCAGCAGCCGTACCTTTAGCGGGGGAGTCTACGAGCAGTACTTC

j_gene: TRBJ1-5
d_gene: TRBD1
abundance: -
v_gene: TRBV6-5
CDR3aa: CASRQQGISNQPQHF
CDR3nt: TGTGCCAGCCGTCAACAGGGGATTAGCAATCAGCCCCAGCATTTT

j_gene: TRBJ1-1
d_gene: -
abundance: -
v_gene: TRBV28
CDR3aa: CASSLPGARTEAFF
CDR3nt: TGTGCCAGCAGTTTACCGGGGGCGCGCACTGAAGCTTTCTTT

j_gene: TRBJ2-1
d_gene: TRBD2
abundance: -
v_gene: TRBV6-6
CDR3aa: CASSYLAGGPYNEQFF
CDR3nt: TGTGCCAGCAGTTACCTAGCGGGAGGTCCCTACAATGAGCAGTTCTTC

j_gene: TRBJ1-2
d_gene: TRBD1
abundance: -
v_gene: TRBV5-5
CDR3aa: CASSTKLTGYYGYTF
CDR3nt: TGTGCCAGCAGCACTAAACTGACAGGGTACTATGGCTACACCTTC

j_gene: TRBJ2-5
d_gene: TRBD1
abundance: -
v_gene: TRBV5-1
CDR3aa: CASSLAGTGGEETQYF
CDR3nt: TGCGCCAGCAGCTTGGCCGGGACAGGGGGCGAGGAGACCCAGTACTTC

j_gene: TRBJ2-5
d_gene: -
abundance: -
v_gene: TRBV4-1
CDR3aa: CASSQYLGAVQYF
CDR3nt: TGCGCCAGCAGCCAGTACCTTGGAGCGGTCCAGTACTTC

j_gene: TRBJ2-3
d_gene: TRBD2
abundance: -
v_gene: TRBV5-1
CDR3aa: CASSLGTSGTADTQYF
CDR3nt: TGCGCCAGCAGCCTAGGGACTAGCGGGACGGCAGATACGCAGTATTTT

j_gene: TRBJ2-7
d_gene: -
abundance: -
v_gene: TRBV28
CDR3aa: CATVRGLAHEQYF
CDR3nt: TGTGCCACCGTACGGGGGCTAGCGCACGAGCAGTACTTC

j_gene: TRBJ2-2
d_gene: -
abundance: once
v_gene: TRBV7-2
CDR3aa: CASSFWETGELFF
CDR3nt: TGTGCCAGCAGCTTTTGGGAAACCGGGGAGCTGTTTTTT

j_gene: TRBJ2-1
d_gene: -
abundance: -
v_gene: TRBV19
CDR3aa: CASSAGGLEARYNEQFF
CDR3nt: TGTGCCAGTAGTGCCGGGGGGCTAGAAGCACGGTACAATGAGCAGTTCTTC

j_gene: TRBJ2-5
d_gene: -
abundance: -
v_gene: TRBV28
CDR3aa: CASSRTGETQYF
CDR3nt: TGTGCCAGCAGTAGGACTGGAGAGACCCAGTACTTC

j_gene: TRBJ1-1
d_gene: -
abundance: -
v_gene: TRBV11-3
CDR3aa: CASSLEGVNTEAFF
CDR3nt: TGTGCCAGCAGCTTAGAGGGGGTGAACACTGAAGCTTTCTTT

j_gene: TRBJ2-4
d_gene: -
abundance: once
v_gene: TRBV7-9
CDR3aa: CASSPRQDLKNIQYF
CDR3nt: TGTGCCAGCAGCCCCCGCCAGGACCTTAAAAACATTCAGTACTTC

j_gene: TRBJ2-5
d_gene: TRBD1
abundance: -
v_gene: TRBV28
CDR3aa: CASSFGTGVETQYF
CDR3nt: TGTGCCAGCAGTTTCGGGACAGGGGTGGAGACCCAGTACTTC

j_gene: TRBJ2-5
d_gene: TRBD1
abundance: -
v_gene: TRBV7-3
CDR3aa: CASSQGQGETQYF
CDR3nt: TGTGCCAGCAGCCAAGGACAGGGAGAGACCCAGTACTTC

j_gene: TRBJ2-7
d_gene: -
abundance: -
v_gene: TRBV10-3
CDR3aa: CAISATPGARYEQYF
CDR3nt: TGTGCCATCAGTGCGACTCCCGGGGCGCGATACGAGCAGTACTTC

j_gene: TRBJ1-4
d_gene: -
abundance: -
v_gene: TRBV28
CDR3aa: CASSLPGDEKLFF
CDR3nt: TGTGCCAGCAGTTTACCAGGGGATGAAAAACTGTTTTTT

j_gene: TRBJ1-1
d_gene: -
abundance: -
v_gene: TRBV7-8
CDR3aa: CASSLEGRYTEAFF
CDR3nt: TGTGCCAGCAGCTTAGAGGGGAGGTACACTGAAGCTTTCTTT

j_gene: TRBJ2-4
d_gene: TRBD1
abundance: -
v_gene: TRBV10-1
CDR3aa: CASRPGQGANIQYF
CDR3nt: TGCGCCAGCAGGCCGGGACAGGGGGCAAACATTCAGTACTTC

j_gene: TRBJ2-1
d_gene: -
abundance: -
v_gene: TRBV28
CDR3aa: CASGLGGGSYNEQFF
CDR3nt: TGTGCCAGCGGGCTGGGGGGAGGCTCCTACAATGAGCAGTTCTTC